Listed here are 30 T cell receptor beta chains from one sample, sequenced in a study of cytomegalovirus exposure and HLA in healthy donors. The PCR contained 60 Vbeta and 13 Jbeta primers. Only in-frame clones appear in the TCRdb table, and some are missing; sequencing was by immunoSEQ multiplex PCR. The table includes about 200,000 clones, 82% detected once. Sequenced material: PBMCs. The receptors shown here come from a woman aged 50 to 65 in good health and CMV-seropositive.

Concerning this clone itself: The junction departs from the called germline gene at one end, perhaps through a read error. The chain uses TRBV7-9 and TRBJ1-4, with TRBD1 matching over 10 bases. The CDR3 loop spans 15 amino acids. CDR1 is SEHNR and CDR2 is FQNEAQ in the germline V gene (reference sequence). The CDR3 bases are TGTTCCAGCAGCCAGCGGGACAGGGGCAATGAAAAACTGTTTTTT. Its protein product is CSSSQRDRGNEKLFF.

This rearrangement joins TRBV13 to TRBJ2-7; TRBD1 matches 7 bases. The CDR3 is made up of 16 amino acids. Trimming at V came to 0 bases and at J to 0 bases, leaving 5 bases not matched to a gene. Germline CDR1 and CDR2: PRHDT and FYEKMQ (reference sequence). The CDR3 loop reads CASSLGAGTASYEQYF. CDR3 DNA sequence: TGTGCCAGCAGCTTAGGGGCCGGGACAGCCTCCTACGAGCAGTACTTC.

The gene calls are TRBV7-8 and TRBJ2-7, with D maybe TRBD1 (6 bases). Germline lookup yields CDR1 SGHVS and CDR2 FQNEAQ. Trimming took off 6 bases at V and 0 bases at J, with 12 bases between the two ends. The CDR3 is 14 residues long. CDR3 bases: TGTGCCAGCAGACCCGGGACAAACTCCTACGAGCAGTACTTC. Protein product: CASRPGTNSYEQYF.

This clone has more than one count but fewer than ten. This CDR3 reads CASSVVQGHTEAFF. CDR3 nucleotide sequence: TGTGCCAGCAGCGTAGTTCAGGGGCACACTGAAGCTTTCTTT. The chain combines TRBV9 with TRBJ1-1; weak D call: TRBD1 (6 bases). Per the germline V gene, CDR1 is SGDLS and CDR2 is YYNGEE. V gave up 0 bases and J gave up 3 bases, with 9 bases separating them. The CDR3 contains 14 residues. The full variable domain, completed using reference TRBV9 and TRBJ1-1, is DSGVTQTPKHLITATGQRVTLRCSPRSGDLSVYWYQQSLDQGLQFLIQYYNGEERAKGNILERFSAQQFPDLHSELNLSSLELGDSALYFCASSVVQGHTEAFFGQGTRLTVV.

J is TRBJ2-5 and V is TRBV14, with 9 bases fitting TRBD2. CDR1 is SGHDN, CDR2 FVKESK, per germline. CDR3 length: 13 amino acids. J was trimmed by 7 bases and V by 6 bases; bases with no gene match: 6. CDR3 nucleotides: TGTGCCAGCAGGGCTAGCGGGGAAGGGACCCAGTACTTC. This codes for CASRASGEGTQYF.

This clone occurred a few times. The chain has TRBV25-1 and TRBJ1-1, with TRBD1 as a possible D gene (5 bases). This CDR3 contains 15 residues. The V and J ends lost 3 bases and 1 base respectively, with 12 bases between them. Per the germline V gene, CDR1 is MGHDK and CDR2 is SYGVNS. CDR3 DNA: TGTGCCAGCAGTGAGCCAGGGCGGAAGAACACTGAAGCTTTCTTT. Protein product: CASSEPGRKNTEAFF.

The rearrangement joins TRBV6-5 to TRBJ2-1, with 8 nucleotides matching TRBD1. Germline loops: CDR1 MNHEY, CDR2 SVGAGI. The CDR3 is 13 residues long. V gave up 2 bases and J gave up 10 bases; unmatched junction bases: 4. As DNA, the CDR3 is TGTGCCAGCAGTTACCACGACAGGGGCGAGCAGTTCTTC. It is translated as CASSYHDRGEQFF.

The chain recombines TRBV5-6 with TRBJ2-4, with D maybe TRBD2 (6 bases). The germline V gene has CDR1 SGHDT and CDR2 YYEEEE. The CDR3 sequence is 16 residues long. With 2 bases removed from V and 6 bases from J, the gap between germline ends came to 18 bases. CDR3 coding DNA: TGTGCCAGCAGCTTAGGGACTGGCGCGGCTCGAAACATTCAGTACTTC. As protein: CASSLGTGAARNIQYF.

Worth noting for this clone: Relative to the germline gene, one junction end is altered; a read error may explain this. The V gene is TRBV23-1, the J gene TRBJ2-4; a possible D gene is TRBD1 (5 bases). TRBV23-1 is an ORF, with its function uncertain. CDR3 length equals 14 residues. The CDR3 bases are TGCGCCAGGGGGCCAGCACAGGCCAAAAACAGTCAGTACTTC. It encodes CARGPAQAKNSQYF.

As to this clone: One end of the junction varies from germline; a read error may be responsible. V usage is TRBV7-9 and J usage is TRBJ1-2, with TRBD1 matching 8 bases. The V gene's germline CDR1 is SEHNR and CDR2 FQNEAQ (reference sequence). The CDR3 has 17 amino acids. The CDR3 loop is CSSSLAVGGTGSYGYTF. The CDR3 region has the DNA TGTTCCAGCAGCTTAGCGGTAGGCGGGACAGGATCCTATGGCTACACCTTC. The full variable domain, in which reference TRBV7-9 and TRBJ1-2 provide the parts outside the CDR3, is DTGVSQNPRHKITKRGQNVTFRCDPISEHNRLYWYRQTLGQGPEFLTYFQNEAQLEKSRLLSDRFSAERPKGSFSTLEIQRTEQGDSAMYLCSSSLAVGGTGSYGYTFGSGTRLTVV.

J is TRBJ2-7 and V is TRBV7-9; 8 nucleotides agree with TRBD2. Germline lookup yields CDR1 SEHNR and CDR2 FQNEAQ (reference sequence). The CDR3 length is 14 residues. V lost 2 bases and J lost 5; bases outside the gene matches: 5. CDR3 region: CASSLMREDNEQYF. In DNA form, the CDR3 reads TGTGCCAGCAGCTTAATGCGGGAGGACAACGAGCAGTACTTC.

The chain carries TRBV7-3 and TRBJ2-7; 7 nucleotides agree with TRBD1. V trimming: 4 bases; J trimming: 6 bases; junction bases outside the gene matches: 0. There are 11 residues in the CDR3. Germline lookup yields CDR1 SGHTA and CDR2 FQGTGA. The CDR3 here is CASSSGGEQYF. The DNA for the CDR3 is TGTGCCAGCAGCTCAGGGGGCGAGCAGTACTTC. The full variable domain, rest sourced from reference TRBV7-3 and TRBJ2-7, is GAGVSQTPSNKVTEKGKYVELRCDPISGHTALYWYRQSLGQGPEFLIYFQGTGAADDSGLPNDRFFAVRPEGSVSTLKIQRTERGDSAVYLCASSSGGEQYFGPGTRLTVT.

This sequence joins TRBV18 and TRBJ1-4, with D perhaps TRBD1 (6 bases). Germline CDR1 reads KGHSH; CDR2 reads LQKENI. The CDR3 is 15 residues long. The V end was cut by 3 bases, the J end by 0 bases, with 8 bases between. The CDR3 reads CASSPQGTTNEKLFF. The DNA for the CDR3 is TGTGCCAGCTCACCTCAGGGGACAACTAATGAAAAACTGTTTTTT.

This clone was counted only a few times. The chain links TRBV5-1 to TRBJ1-1; TRBD1 is a possible D gene (5 bases). V was pared by 3 bases and J by 2 bases, with 20 bases between. Per the germline V gene, CDR1 is SGHRS and CDR2 is YFSETQ. This CDR3 comprises 17 residues. The CDR3 DNA sequence: TGCGCCAGCAGCTCGGCTGGGGGGGGACCAATAAACACTGAAGCTTTCTTT. It is translated as CASSSAGGGPINTEAFF.

This chain connects TRBV2 to TRBJ2-3; 8 bases are shared with TRBD1. Germline CDR1 is SNHLY and CDR2 is FYNNEI. Losses at the gene ends were 6 bases for V and 3 bases for J; bases not matched to a gene: 8. The CDR3 runs 15 residues. The CDR3 sequence: CASRERDRRTDTQYF. For the CDR3, the DNA is TGTGCCAGCAGAGAAAGGGACAGGAGGACAGATACGCAGTATTTT.

The J gene is TRBJ2-7, the V gene TRBV27; 12 nucleotides match TRBD2. Germline CDR1 MNHEY, CDR2 SMNVEV (reference sequence). The CDR3 has 15 residues. J gave up 3 bases and V 2 bases, and 2 bases lay outside the gene matches. The CDR3 DNA reads as TGTGCCAGCAGTTTACAGGGACTAGCGGGCTACGAGCAGTACTTC. Its translation is CASSLQGLAGYEQYF.

J is TRBJ1-1 and V is TRBV18, with no clear D. Trimming took 6 bases from V and 0 from J, leaving 8 bases between them. Looked up from germline, CDR1 is KGHSH and CDR2 is LQKENI. The CDR3 has 13 residues. The CDR3 is CASSEGLNTEAFF. CDR3 coding DNA: TGTGCCAGCTCGGAGGGATTGAACACTGAAGCTTTCTTT.

The sample holds a few counts of this clone. Other DNA sequences from this sample encode an identical CDR3 as well. V usage is TRBV5-1 and J usage is TRBJ2-3; TRBD2 matches 14 bases. The CDR3 is 18 residues long. CDR1 is SGHRS and CDR2 is YFSETQ in the germline V gene. Trimming at V came to 0 bases and at J to 1 base, leaving 4 bases not matched to a gene. CDR3 coding DNA: TGCGCCAGCAGCTTGGGACTAGCGGGGGGGCGAGGCACAGATACGCAGTATTTT. Protein: CASSLGLAGGRGTDTQYF.

The rearrangement links TRBV28 to TRBJ2-7; TRBD2 agrees at 11 bases. The CDR3 consists of 13 residues. CDR1 and CDR2 (germline): MDHEN, SYDVKM. Trimming cost V 8 bases and J 6 bases; bases outside gene matches: 6. The CDR3 DNA reads TGTGCCAGCTTAGCGGGAGGGCGGGGCGAGCAGTACTTC. Encoded protein: CASLAGGRGEQYF.

The V gene is TRBV18, the J gene TRBJ1-2; TRBD1 might be the D (6 bases). The CDR3 has 17 amino acids. Germline lookup yields CDR1 KGHSH and CDR2 LQKENI. Trimming removed 6 bases from V and 8 bases from J, with 28 bases in between. CDR3 protein: CASSPARDTLGIRGYTF. In DNA, the CDR3 is TGTGCCAGCTCGCCGGCACGGGACACCTTAGGGATTAGGGGCTACACCTTC.

The V gene is TRBV28, the J gene TRBJ2-7, with 8 positions matching TRBD1. The CDR3 consists of 14 residues. Germline values: CDR1 MDHEN, CDR2 SYDVKM. The junction had 5 bases not matched to a gene; V was cut back by 4 bases and J by 3 bases. The CDR3 region is CASSSAGQVYEQYF. CDR3 nucleotides: TGTGCCAGCAGTTCGGCGGGACAGGTCTACGAGCAGTACTTC.

This clone was recorded once. The chain links TRBV6-5 to TRBJ1-5; 9 bases fit TRBD1. This CDR3 spans 15 amino acids. The V segment lost 4 bases and the J segment 3 bases; nucleotides outside the gene matches: 4. Germline V gene sequence: CDR1 MNHEY, CDR2 SVGAGI. The CDR3: CASSSGQGNNQPQHF. CDR3 DNA: TGTGCCAGCAGTTCGGGACAGGGCAACAATCAGCCCCAGCATTTT.

The chain joins TRBV28 to TRBJ2-7; D is possibly TRBD1 (6 bases). Germline lookup yields CDR1 MDHEN and CDR2 SYDVKM. This CDR3 spans 18 amino acids. V lost 5 bases to trimming and J lost 6 bases, with 29 bases between them. The CDR3 loop reads CASSPRTADITIRGEQYF. Here the CDR3 DNA reads TGTGCCAGCAGTCCCAGGACAGCCGATATAACTATACGGGGCGAGCAGTACTTC.

The sample holds a few counts of this clone. The chain uses TRBV20-1 and TRBJ2-7; D gene uncertain. V was shortened by 3 bases and J by 3 bases, with 6 bases between the two germline ends. This CDR3 has 11 amino acids. Per germline, CDR1 DFQATT and CDR2 SNEGSKA (reference sequence). CDR3 residues: CSASPLYEQYF. The CDR3 DNA follows: TGCAGTGCTAGCCCCCTCTACGAGCAGTACTTC.

The rearrangement uses TRBV5-4 and TRBJ2-3, with a possible D match to TRBD2 (6 bases). The CDR3 consists of 15 residues. Deletions cut 5 bases from V and 0 bases from J, with 13 bases between. CDR1 is SGHNT and CDR2 is YYREEE in the germline V gene (reference sequence). The CDR3 reads CASSQGGASTDTQYF. CDR3 sequence (DNA): TGTGCCAGCAGTCAGGGCGGGGCTAGCACAGATACGCAGTATTTT. Looking up the rest from reference TRBV5-4 and TRBJ2-3 gives the full variable domain: ETGVTQSPTHLIKTRGQQVTLRCSSQSGHNTVSWYQQALGQGPQFIFQYYREEENGRGNFPPRFSGLQFPNYSSELNVNALELDDSALYLCASSQGGASTDTQYFGPGTRLTVL.

The chain couples TRBV19 to TRBJ2-2; 7 nucleotides agree with TRBD2. This CDR3 spans 14 amino acids. Losses at the gene ends were 6 bases for V and 3 bases for J; bases not matched to a gene: 4. CDR1 and CDR2 (germline): LNHDA, SQIVND (reference sequence). The chain's CDR3 is CASRSGGYTGELFF. In DNA form, the CDR3 reads TGTGCCAGTAGGTCGGGGGGTTACACCGGGGAGCTGTTTTTT.

On this clone: Within the sample, other DNA sequences also encode this same CDR3. CDR3 coding DNA: TGTGCCAGCAGTTTCCCGGGTTCCTACGAGCAGTACTTC. This codes for CASSFPGSYEQYF. The chain couples TRBV28 to TRBJ2-7; D uncertain. The CDR3 totals 13 residues. The V end was cut by 3 bases, the J end by 1 base, with 7 bases between. The germline V gene has CDR1 MDHEN and CDR2 SYDVKM.

The V call is TRBV30, the J call TRBJ2-3; 11 bases agree with TRBD2. The V gene end was trimmed by 0 bases and the J gene end by 4 bases; junction bases not matched to a gene: 3. There are 15 residues in the CDR3. Germline assignment: CDR1 GTSNPN and CDR2 SVGIG (reference sequence). The CDR3: CAWSVLAGGADTQYF. DNA of the CDR3: TGTGCCTGGAGTGTATTAGCGGGAGGGGCAGATACGCAGTATTTT.

CDR3 sequence: CASSNPGTGALAYNSPLHF. The CDR3 nucleotides are TGTGCCAGCAGTAATCCCGGGACAGGGGCCCTCGCCTATAATTCACCCCTCCACTTT. V gene TRBV27 combines with J gene TRBJ1-6; 10 bases fit TRBD1. The junction had 12 bases not matched to a gene; V was cut back by 5 bases and J by 2 bases. CDR3 size: 19 residues. Per the germline V gene, CDR1 is MNHEY and CDR2 is SMNVEV (reference sequence).

This chain links TRBV10-1 with TRBJ2-7; maybe TRBD2 (6 bases). Per the germline V gene, CDR1 is WNHNN and CDR2 is SYGVQD (reference sequence). V lost 2 bases and J 9 bases, leaving 14 bases between the germline ends. This CDR3 has 13 residues. DNA for the CDR3: TGCGCCAGCAGTGAGGGGAGCGGGCAAGTGCAGTACTTC. Translation gives CASSEGSGQVQYF.